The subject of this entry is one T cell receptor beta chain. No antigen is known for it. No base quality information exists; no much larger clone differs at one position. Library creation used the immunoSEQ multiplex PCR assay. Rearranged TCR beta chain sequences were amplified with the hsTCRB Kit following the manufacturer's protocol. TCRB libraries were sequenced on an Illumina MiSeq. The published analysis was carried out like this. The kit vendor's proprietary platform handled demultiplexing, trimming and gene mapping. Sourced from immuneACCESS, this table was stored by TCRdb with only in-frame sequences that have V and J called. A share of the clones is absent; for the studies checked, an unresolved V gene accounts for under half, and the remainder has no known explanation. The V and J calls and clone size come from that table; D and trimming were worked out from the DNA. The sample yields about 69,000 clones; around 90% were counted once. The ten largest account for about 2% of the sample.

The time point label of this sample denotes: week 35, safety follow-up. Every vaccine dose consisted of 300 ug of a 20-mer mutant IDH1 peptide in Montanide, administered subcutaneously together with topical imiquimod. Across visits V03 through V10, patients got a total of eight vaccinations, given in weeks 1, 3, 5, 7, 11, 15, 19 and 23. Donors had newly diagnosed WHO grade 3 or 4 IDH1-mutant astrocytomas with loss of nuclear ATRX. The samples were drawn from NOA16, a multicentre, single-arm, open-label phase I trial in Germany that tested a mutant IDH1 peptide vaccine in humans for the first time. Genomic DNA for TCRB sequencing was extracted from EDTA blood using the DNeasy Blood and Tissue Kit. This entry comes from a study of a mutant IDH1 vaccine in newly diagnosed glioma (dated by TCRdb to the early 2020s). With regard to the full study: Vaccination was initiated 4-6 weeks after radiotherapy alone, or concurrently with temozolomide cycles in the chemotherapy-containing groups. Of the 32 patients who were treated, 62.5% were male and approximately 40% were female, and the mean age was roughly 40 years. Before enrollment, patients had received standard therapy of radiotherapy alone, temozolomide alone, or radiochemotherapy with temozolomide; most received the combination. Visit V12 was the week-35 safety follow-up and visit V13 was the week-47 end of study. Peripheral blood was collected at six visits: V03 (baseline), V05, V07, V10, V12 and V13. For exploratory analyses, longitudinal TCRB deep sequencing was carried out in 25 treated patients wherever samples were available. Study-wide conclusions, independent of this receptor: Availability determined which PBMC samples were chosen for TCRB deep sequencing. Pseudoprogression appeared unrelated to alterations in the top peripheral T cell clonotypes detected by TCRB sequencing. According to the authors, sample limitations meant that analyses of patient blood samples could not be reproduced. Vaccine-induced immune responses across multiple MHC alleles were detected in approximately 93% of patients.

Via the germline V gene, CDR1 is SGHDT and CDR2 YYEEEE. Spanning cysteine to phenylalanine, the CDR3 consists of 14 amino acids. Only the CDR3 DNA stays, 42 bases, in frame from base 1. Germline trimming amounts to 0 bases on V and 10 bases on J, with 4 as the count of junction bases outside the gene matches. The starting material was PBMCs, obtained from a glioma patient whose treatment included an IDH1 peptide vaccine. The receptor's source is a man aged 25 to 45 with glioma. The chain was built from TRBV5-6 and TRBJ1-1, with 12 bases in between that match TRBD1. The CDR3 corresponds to CASSLGDRGRRAFF. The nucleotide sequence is TGTGCCAGCAGCTTGGGGGACAGGGGGCGCAGAGCTTTCTTT.